Many counts were recorded for the clone carrying this TCR beta chain. This sample is part of a study of T cells after posttransplantation cyclophosphamide. This table comes from immunoSEQ multiplex PCR, and its TCRdb copy is limited to in-frame clones, with some not included. This sample has 35,000 to 40,000 clones, each found more than once. The source material was PBMCs. The receptor's source is a man aged 30-40 years in good health and a related stem cell transplant donor.

The CDR3: CASSEIWTGSGTEAFF. CDR3 DNA sequence: TGTGCCAGCAGTGAGATTTGGACAGGGAGCGGTACTGAAGCTTTCTTT. The chain joins TRBV6-1 to TRBJ1-1; 8 bases match TRBD1. CDR3 length: 16 residues. With 3 bases clipped from V and 5 bases from J, the junction kept 11 bases outside the gene matches. The germline V gene has CDR1 MNHNS and CDR2 SASEGT.